The 11 T cell receptor beta chains presented below share a single source sample, sequenced in a study of TIL therapy for anti-PD-1-resistant metastatic lung cancer. Sequencing used immunoSEQ v3. Using immunoSEQ multiplex PCR, the repertoire was profiled, and TCRdb retains in-frame clones only, with some absent. The sample shows 50,000 to 70,000 clones, under 75% of them seen only once. Described time point: pre-treatment sample, taken before nivolumab and TIL therapy. The input for sequencing was blood, taken at baseline. Source of these receptors: a person between 30 and 80 years old with non-small cell lung cancer.

The table lists this clone with a few counts. Here the CDR3 reads CASSSKLLNTEAFF. CDR3 in DNA: TGTGCCAGCAGTTCTAAACTACTGAACACTGAAGCTTTCTTT. The chain carries TRBV27 and TRBJ1-1; D not resolved. V was trimmed by 4 bases and J by 0 bases, leaving 9 bases between them. Germline V gene lookup returns CDR1 MNHEY and CDR2 SMNVEV (reference sequence). The CDR3 covers 14 residues.

The chain has TRBV6-5 and TRBJ2-7; D is ambiguous. Germline CDR1 is MNHEY and CDR2 is SVGAGI. This CDR3 has 14 amino acids. Trimming cost V 6 bases and J 2 bases, with 14 bases left between them. This CDR3 reads CASSLTGQAYEQYF. Written as DNA, the CDR3 is TGTGCCAGCAGCCTAACTGGGCAGGCCTACGAGCAGTACTTC.

The chain joins TRBV7-9 to TRBJ1-3; D is unclear. Germline loops: CDR1 SEHNR, CDR2 FQNEAQ (reference sequence). This CDR3 region has 15 residues. Trimming cost V 6 bases and J 0 bases, with 12 bases left between them. CDR3 sequence reads: CASRRDLSSGNTIYF. CDR3 nucleotide sequence: TGTGCCAGCAGACGAGATCTAAGCTCTGGAAACACCATATATTTT.

There are a few counts of this clone. The chain combines TRBV5-4 with TRBJ2-1, with unresolved D. V lost 1 base and J 0 bases, leaving 5 bases between the germline ends. The CDR3 length is 14 residues. Germline CDR1 and CDR2: SGHNT and YYREEE (reference sequence). DNA for the CDR3: TGTGCCAGCAGCTTGAGTTTCTCCTACAATGAGCAGTTCTTC. Encoded protein: CASSLSFSYNEQFF.

The chain employs TRBV10-3 and TRBJ1-5; D gene ambiguous. This CDR3 spans 13 amino acids. Germline V CDR1 and CDR2: ENHRY, SYGVKD. V gave up 8 bases and J gave up 5 bases, with 13 bases separating them. This chain's CDR3 is CAIGEDQDQPQHF. CDR3 DNA: TGTGCCATCGGAGAAGACCAGGATCAGCCCCAGCATTTT.

This clone showed up just a few times. J is TRBJ1-6 and V is TRBV30; D is undetermined. Germline values: CDR1 GTSNPN, CDR2 SVGIG (reference sequence). CDR3 length: 13 residues. Trimming stripped 2 bases from V and 1 base from J, with 3 bases between. The DNA for the CDR3 is TGTGCCTGGAGTCGGTCCTATAATTCACCCCTCCACTTT. Translated: CAWSRSYNSPLHF.

This chain connects TRBV6-1 to TRBJ1-2; D perhaps matches TRBD1 (6 bases). The CDR3 covers 14 residues. Germline V gene lookup returns CDR1 MNHNS and CDR2 SASEGT. The germline V and J ends were trimmed by 0 bases and 7 bases, with 12 bases remaining between them. The CDR3 coding sequence is TGTGCCAGCAGTGAAGCGTGGGGGCTGAGTGGCTACACCTTC. Amino acids: CASSEAWGLSGYTF.

The chain has TRBV6-1 and TRBJ1-1; D perhaps matches TRBD1 (5 bases). There are 15 residues in the CDR3. Trimming cost V 3 bases and J 4 bases, with 15 bases left between them. Germline CDR1 reads MNHNS; CDR2 reads SASEGT. CDR3 sequence reads: CASSDGILGGTEAFF. The CDR3 DNA is TGTGCCAGCAGTGATGGTATATTGGGGGGCACTGAAGCTTTCTTT.

The gene calls are TRBV5-1 and TRBJ2-2; 10 nucleotides agree with TRBD2. CDR3 length: 16 residues. Germline CDR1 is SGHRS and CDR2 is YFSETQ. Losses at the gene ends were 4 bases for V and 4 bases for J; bases not matched to a gene: 7. CDR3 DNA: TGCGCCAGCAGCCAGAGCGGGGGGGCCGCCACCGGGGAGCTGTTTTTT. This codes for CASSQSGGAATGELFF.

The chain is built from TRBV4-1 and TRBJ2-5; 11 bases are a match to TRBD2. Losses at the gene ends were 3 bases for V and 2 bases for J; bases not matched to a gene: 5. Germline CDR1 reads MGHRA; CDR2 reads YSYEKL. The CDR3 has 16 residues. The CDR3 DNA sequence: TGCGCCAGCAGCCAGCCAATAGCGGGGGGGCAAGAGACCCAGTACTTC. This translates into CASSQPIAGGQETQYF.

The chain links TRBV11-3 to TRBJ2-7; 10 bases line up with TRBD2. The CDR3 contains 15 residues. Losses at the gene ends were 1 base for V and 3 bases for J; bases not matched to a gene: 3. Germline values: CDR1 SGHNT, CDR2 YENEEA. DNA for the CDR3: TGTGCCAGCAGCTTAGGGGCTAGCGGGGGCTACGAGCAGTACTTC. Translated, it gives CASSLGASGGYEQYF.